Following are 31 T cell receptor beta chains from one sample sequenced in a study of T cell changes during pregnancy in multiple sclerosis. Some clones are missing from TCRdb's copy, which holds only in-frame ones; the method was immunoSEQ multiplex PCR. Of 50,000 to 60,000 clones listed, 80% to 90% are singletons. The material sequenced was CD4+ T cells from peripheral blood mononuclear cells, taken in the first trimester of pregnancy. Source of these receptors: a female donor with multiple sclerosis, enrolled in a pregnancy study.

J is TRBJ1-4 and V is TRBV5-4, with TRBD1 matching 8 bases. The CDR3 consists of 15 residues. The germline V gene encodes CDR1 SGHNT and CDR2 YYREEE (reference sequence). J gave up 8 bases and V 3 bases, and 9 bases lay outside the gene matches. The CDR3 DNA reads TGTGCCAGCAGCTCCCGGACAGGGCAGGGGGAAAAACTGTTTTTT. Amino acid sequence: CASSSRTGQGEKLFF.

The chain links TRBV7-2 to TRBJ1-1; D perhaps matches TRBD1 (6 bases). CDR1 and CDR2 (germline): SGHTA, FQGNSA. Trimming shortened V by 1 base and J by 4 bases, and 13 bases separated the two germline ends. The CDR3 loop spans 15 amino acids. The CDR3 is CASSLGGPRGTEAFF. CDR3 DNA sequence: TGTGCCAGCAGCTTAGGGGGTCCCAGGGGCACTGAAGCTTTCTTT. Looking up the rest from reference TRBV7-2 and TRBJ1-1 gives the full variable domain: GAGVSQSPSNKVTEKGKDVELRCDPISGHTALYWYRQSLGQGLEFLIYFQGNSAPDKSGLPSDRFSAERTGGSVSTLTIQRTQQEDSAVYLCASSLGGPRGTEAFFGQGTRLTVV.

V is TRBV7-2 and J is TRBJ1-4; 9 bases align to TRBD1. V lost 2 bases to trimming and J lost 10 bases; unmatched junction nucleotides: 5. The CDR3 totals 14 residues. Germline-derived CDR1 and CDR2 are SGHTA and FQGNSA. The CDR3 region has the DNA TGTGCCAGCAGCTTAAGCGACAGGGGGGGAAAACTGTTTTTT. It translates to CASSLSDRGGKLFF. The variable domain in full, with the rest retrieved from reference TRBV7-2 and TRBJ1-4, is GAGVSQSPSNKVTEKGKDVELRCDPISGHTALYWYRQSLGQGLEFLIYFQGNSAPDKSGLPSDRFSAERTGGSVSTLTIQRTQQEDSAVYLCASSLSDRGGKLFFGSGTQLSVL.

This clone has a handful of counts. The V call is TRBV2, the J call TRBJ1-1; tentatively, D is TRBD1 (5 bases). Trimming stripped 5 bases from V and 9 bases from J, with 13 bases between. Looked up from germline, CDR1 is SNHLY and CDR2 is FYNNEI. This CDR3 region has 12 residues. The CDR3 DNA reads as TGTGCCAGCAGTATTCGGGGGACTCAAGCTTTCTTT. It translates to CASSIRGTQAFF.

The genes are TRBV5-4 and TRBJ1-2; 7 positions agree with TRBD1. With V trimmed by 5 bases and J by 4 bases, 11 bases remained unmatched. CDR1 SGHNT and CDR2 YYREEE come from the germline V gene (reference sequence). This CDR3 comprises 15 residues. The CDR3 loop reads CASRTSIQGTYGYTF. CDR3 nucleotide sequence: TGTGCCAGCAGAACGTCGATACAGGGGACCTATGGCTACACCTTC.

V and J are TRBV7-3 and TRBJ2-2; perhaps TRBD2 as D (6 bases). The V gene's germline CDR1 is SGHTA and CDR2 FQGTGA. V was shortened by 2 bases and J by 6 bases, with 10 bases between the two germline ends. The CDR3 totals 14 residues. The CDR3 region has the DNA TGTGCCAGCAGCTTACCCGGGGGTGCCGGGGAGCTGTTTTTT. This codes for CASSLPGGAGELFF.

This chain uses TRBV11-3 with TRBJ2-1, with 9 bases identical to TRBD2. Germline CDR1 reads SGHNT; CDR2 reads YENEEA. The CDR3 is 16 residues long. V dropped 0 bases and J dropped 8; count of bases not matched to a gene: 8. The CDR3 protein is CASSLEGREGQDEQFF. CDR3 in DNA: TGTGCCAGCAGCTTAGAGGGGCGGGAGGGCCAAGATGAGCAGTTCTTC.

J is TRBJ1-2 and V is TRBV27, with D tentatively TRBD1 (6 bases). Per germline, CDR1 MNHEY and CDR2 SMNVEV (reference sequence). The V end was cut by 0 bases, the J end by 0 bases, with 11 bases between. The CDR3 is made up of 16 amino acids. The CDR3 region is CASSLSLGHTNYGYTF. CDR3 DNA: TGTGCCAGCAGTTTATCGTTGGGACACACTAACTATGGCTACACCTTC.

The genes are TRBV30 and TRBJ2-5, with D tentatively TRBD2 (6 bases). Trimming pared 1 base from V and 5 bases from J, leaving 14 bases between. Germline lookup yields CDR1 GTSNPN and CDR2 SVGIG (reference sequence). This CDR3 has 14 residues. CDR3 sequence reads: CAWSAILEGETQYF. In nucleotides, the CDR3 is TGTGCCTGGAGTGCCATCTTGGAGGGGGAGACCCAGTACTTC.

This chain joins TRBV29-1 and TRBJ1-2, with D possibly TRBD1 on 6 matching bases. Per germline, CDR1 SQVTM and CDR2 ANQGSEA. The CDR3 has 13 residues. V shed 6 bases and J shed 4 bases, with 15 bases lying between them. The CDR3 here is CSVATGRPYGYTF. The DNA of the CDR3 is TGCAGCGTCGCGACAGGCAGACCCTATGGCTACACCTTC.

The V gene is TRBV4-1, the J gene TRBJ2-7, with TRBD2 matching over 13 bases. Looked up from germline, CDR1 is MGHRA and CDR2 is YSYEKL. This CDR3 comprises 14 residues. V gave up 5 bases and J gave up 5 bases; unmatched junction bases: 3. The DNA of the CDR3 is TGCGCCAGCAGCAGGACTAGCGGGAGCAACGAGCAGTACTTC. Protein product: CASSRTSGSNEQYF.

This rearrangement joins TRBV18 to TRBJ1-6; D is perhaps TRBD1 (6 bases). Germline CDR1 is KGHSH and CDR2 is LQKENI. This CDR3 region has 15 residues. Trimming took 0 bases from V and 8 from J, leaving 11 bases between them. The CDR3 region has the DNA TGTGCCAGCTCACCACCGGGGGCGAGGCATTCACCCCTCCACTTT. Protein product: CASSPPGARHSPLHF.

The chain is built from TRBV25-1 and TRBJ1-3; D may be TRBD1 (6 bases). The germline CDR1 and CDR2 sequences are MGHDK and SYGVNS. The CDR3 covers 14 residues. V was pared by 5 bases and J by 3 bases, with 11 bases between. CDR3 nucleotides: TGTGCCAGCAGTTTGGGGACAATTGGAAACACCATATATTTT. This gives the protein CASSLGTIGNTIYF.

The chain is built from TRBV18 and TRBJ2-7, with a weak D call TRBD2 (5 bases). CDR1 KGHSH and CDR2 LQKENI come from the germline V gene. V gave up 2 bases and J gave up 1 base, with 15 bases separating them. The CDR3 extends over 16 amino acids. DNA of the CDR3: TGTGCCAGCTCACCATCAGGCTCCCGGGGATCCTACGAGCAGTACTTC. Translation: CASSPSGSRGSYEQYF.

The chain carries TRBV6-5 and TRBJ2-7; 10 bases match TRBD1. This CDR3 spans 16 amino acids. After removal of 0 bases from V and 3 bases from J, the junction contained 5 bases not matched to a gene. Germline CDR1 MNHEY, CDR2 SVGAGI. CDR3 bases: TGTGCCAGCAGTTACTCCCCTGGGACAGGGGTCTACGAGCAGTACTTC. Protein sequence: CASSYSPGTGVYEQYF.

This chain links TRBV28 with TRBJ2-1; 8 nucleotides agree with TRBD2. After removal of 2 bases from V and 3 bases from J, the junction contained 3 bases not matched to a gene. The CDR3 spans 15 residues. Germline V lookup: CDR1 MDHEN, CDR2 SYDVKM. CDR3 region: CASSLAGGLYNEQFF. CDR3 nucleotide sequence: TGTGCCAGCAGTTTAGCGGGAGGCCTCTACAATGAGCAGTTCTTC.

This clone was seen a single time. The chain combines TRBV30 with TRBJ1-5; a weak D match, TRBD1 (6 bases). Looked up from germline, CDR1 is GTSNPN and CDR2 is SVGIG (reference sequence). This CDR3 contains 13 residues. With 3 bases removed from V and 5 bases from J, the gap between germline ends came to 11 bases. The CDR3 bases are TGTGCCTGGAGCAAGGGGGTGGATCAGCCCCAGCATTTT. Translated: CAWSKGVDQPQHF.

V is TRBV9 and J is TRBJ1-4; D not resolved. Between the trimmed V and J ends, which lost 4 bases and 7 bases, there was a span of 14 bases. Germline V gives CDR1 SGDLS, CDR2 YYNGEE. This CDR3 has 14 residues. The CDR3 is CASSPPQRPEKLFF. The CDR3 coding sequence is TGTGCCAGCAGCCCCCCTCAGCGGCCTGAAAAACTGTTTTTT.

V and J are TRBV28 and TRBJ2-1; D remains ambiguous. CDR3 length: 15 amino acids. The V and J ends lost 4 bases and 3 bases respectively, with 13 bases between them. Germline V gene lookup returns CDR1 MDHEN and CDR2 SYDVKM. CDR3 nucleotide sequence: TGTGCCAGCAGTTCAGCATCCTCAGGCTACAATGAGCAGTTCTTC. It specifies CASSSASSGYNEQFF.

This clone was observed a few times. The rearrangement uses TRBV5-1 and TRBJ1-5; a possible D gene is TRBD1 (5 bases). The CDR3 is 15 residues long. CDR1 is SGHRS and CDR2 is YFSETQ in the germline V gene. V was clipped by 0 bases and J by 3 bases, with 10 bases between them. The CDR3 sequence is CASSLAGSHNQPQHF. The DNA of the CDR3 is TGCGCCAGCAGCTTGGCAGGGTCCCACAATCAGCCCCAGCATTTT.

The chain links TRBV11-3 to TRBJ2-2, with a possible D match to TRBD1 (6 bases). The CDR3 totals 16 residues. Trimming stripped 2 bases from V and 0 bases from J, with 10 bases between. The germline gives CDR1 SGHNT, CDR2 YENEEA. CDR3 sequence: CASSLRGHSNTGELFF. In nucleotides, the CDR3 is TGTGCCAGCAGCTTACGGGGACACTCGAACACCGGGGAGCTGTTTTTT.

V and J are TRBV30 and TRBJ2-3; D is unclear. The V gene's germline CDR1 is GTSNPN and CDR2 SVGIG (reference sequence). V was cut by 7 bases and J by 2 bases, with 7 bases left in between. The length of the CDR3 is 11 residues. The CDR3 coding sequence is TGTGCCTCTAGATACACAGATACGCAGTATTTT. Amino acid sequence: CASRYTDTQYF.

V is TRBV27 and J is TRBJ2-5; perhaps TRBD1 as D (6 bases). The CDR3 has 15 amino acids. The V end lost 5 bases, the J end lost 5 bases, and 18 bases lay between the germline ends. Germline V gene lookup returns CDR1 MNHEY and CDR2 SMNVEV (reference sequence). The CDR3 spells CASSLRTGLGETQYF. CDR3 nucleotide sequence: TGTGCCAGCAGTCTCCGAACAGGGCTGGGGGAGACCCAGTACTTC.

This sequence joins TRBV4-2 and TRBJ2-2, with D possibly matching TRBD1 (5 bases). Deletions cut 0 bases from V and 1 base from J, with 6 bases between. This CDR3 comprises 15 residues. Germline loops: CDR1 LGHNA, CDR2 YNFKEQ. The CDR3 protein is CASSQEGENTGELFF. The CDR3 bases are TGTGCCAGCAGCCAAGAAGGGGAGAACACCGGGGAGCTGTTTTTT.

This sequence joins TRBV27 and TRBJ1-2, with D possibly being TRBD1 (6 bases). This CDR3 contains 15 residues. Germline V gene sequence: CDR1 MNHEY, CDR2 SMNVEV (reference sequence). Trimming pared 5 bases from V and 3 bases from J, leaving 16 bases between. CDR3 nucleotides: TGTGCCAGCAGTACCCGGGTGGACAGCTACTATGGCTACACCTTC. It is translated as CASSTRVDSYYGYTF.

The gene calls are TRBV5-1 and TRBJ1-1; 7 nucleotides agree with TRBD1. CDR1 and CDR2 from the germline V gene are SGHRS and YFSETQ. The CDR3 is made up of 14 amino acids. The trim removed 4 bases at V and 1 base at J, leaving 4 bases unmatched. The CDR3 DNA reads TGCGCCAGCAGCCTACAGGGGCAGAACACTGAAGCTTTCTTT. Translation gives CASSLQGQNTEAFF.

The J gene is TRBJ2-1, the V gene TRBV5-6; D not certain. This CDR3 spans 15 amino acids. V lost 1 base and J lost 0, with 8 bases in between. Germline lookup yields CDR1 SGHDT and CDR2 YYEEEE. The DNA for the CDR3 is TGTGCCAGCAGCTTGATGTTGAGCTCCTACAATGAGCAGTTCTTC. This encodes CASSLMLSSYNEQFF.

The gene calls are TRBV6-1 and TRBJ1-6; D not certain. Trimming removed 1 base at V and 11 bases at J, with 15 bases between. The CDR3 consists of 15 residues. Germline lookup yields CDR1 MNHNS and CDR2 SASEGT. The chain's CDR3 is CASSEDARGTPPLHF. The CDR3 DNA sequence: TGTGCCAGCAGTGAAGATGCTCGGGGAACGCCACCCCTCCACTTT.

V and J are TRBV28 and TRBJ1-2; 9 bases align to TRBD1. The J segment lost 2 bases and the V segment lost 7 bases, leaving 5 bases of the junction unmatched. The CDR3 runs 14 residues. CDR1 is MDHEN, CDR2 SYDVKM, per germline. The CDR3 region is CASTPTGGNYGYTF. The CDR3 bases are TGTGCCAGCACCCCGACAGGGGGAAACTATGGCTACACCTTC.

This sequence joins TRBV9 and TRBJ1-5, with a possible D match to TRBD1 (5 bases). Between the trimmed V and J ends, which lost 0 bases and 0 bases, there was a span of 7 bases. CDR3 length equals 15 residues. Looked up from germline, CDR1 is SGDLS and CDR2 is YYNGEE. The DNA for the CDR3 is TGTGCCAGCAGCGTAGCAGGGTATAGCAATCAGCCCCAGCATTTT. Amino acid sequence: CASSVAGYSNQPQHF.

The chain uses TRBV10-2 and TRBJ2-7; 9 bases align to TRBD2. CDR3 length: 16 residues. Trimming at V came to 6 bases and at J to 12 bases, leaving 21 bases not matched to a gene. Germline-derived CDR1 and CDR2 are WSHSY and SAAADI. The CDR3 DNA reads TGCGCCAGCAGGCCCCCCGGGGAGGGACTAGCCAAATCAGGGTACTTC. Its protein is CASRPPGEGLAKSGYF.